A selection of T cell receptor beta chains follows, all from one sample in a study of OX40 agonist ivuxolimab in advanced cancers. Here immunoSEQ multiplex PCR was the method, and the copy in TCRdb shows in-frame clones only, minus some. The sample contains tens of thousands of clones, 86% of which appear only once. The sample was CD4+ or CD8+ T cells sorted from blood, taken in a trial of the OX40 agonist ivuxolimab. The receptor set was obtained from an adult with an advanced solid tumor such as melanoma, head and neck, liver or kidney cancer. Both conserved end residues are part of each CDR3. Fields, in order: J gene, V gene, CDR3 length, CDR3 protein.

>TRBJ2-3|TRBV5-1|15
CASSLFWASGDTQYF
>TRBJ2-1|TRBV29-1|14
CSFLRTGSYNEQFF
>TRBJ2-7|TRBV5-1|15
CASSLGGTGVHEQYF
>TRBJ2-7|TRBV6-6|16
CASSYSKERVTYEQYF
>TRBJ2-7|TRBV7-3|12
CASSYDGQGSQF
>.|TRBV19|13
CASAGQLHYEQYF
>TRBJ2-5|TRBV27|15
CASSTGTGGVETQYF
>TRBJ2-7|TRBV28|13
CASSSGSGSEQYF
>TRBJ1-4|TRBV10-2|14
CASSDRAGGEKLFF
>TRBJ2-7|TRBV7-9|14
CASSPRLDSYEQYF
>TRBJ2-5|TRBV4-2|13
CASSRRTEETQYF
>TRBJ1-5|TRBV18|18
CASSRLSRDSIGNQPQHF
>TRBJ2-5|TRBV19|16
CASSPGLAGDGETQYF
>TRBJ2-3|TRBV5-1|15
CASSLVGTSTDTQYF
>TRBJ2-4|TRBV5-1|13
CASSLFTGNHQYF
>TRBJ2-2|TRBV6-1|16
CASSGLAGGLDGELFF
>TRBJ2-4|TRBV5-1|20
CASSLAGTGVEDYPTRIQYF
>TRBJ1-1|TRBV18|14
CASSLRTGITEAFF
>TRBJ2-5|TRBV6-5|13
CASRDRPQETQYF
>TRBJ2-5|TRBV7-3|13
CASRNTGKETQYF
>TRBJ1-5|TRBV2|16
CASSEGTAKNNQPQHF
>TRBJ1-2|TRBV7-9|14
CASSLGQGNYGYTF
>TRBJ2-5|TRBV11-2|14
CASSLGRGGETQYF
>TRBJ2-3|TRBV7-6|18
CASSLVAQGVGSTDTQYF
>TRBJ1-2|TRBV5-1|17
CASSLGLSGGRNYGYTF
>TRBJ2-2|TRBV5-1|15
CASSLQGGGAGELFF
>TRBJ1-2|TRBV5-5|15
CASSLDFRTDYGYTF
>TRBJ1-2|TRBV28|13
CASTPGHNYGYTF
>TRBJ1-1|TRBV19|13
CASSPRGRTEAFF
>TRBJ1-6|TRBV2|14
CASSEDQGNRPLHF
>TRBJ2-2|TRBV11-3|15
CASNLGGTNTGELFF
>TRBJ2-1|TRBV10-1|14
CASSDSDSYNEQFF
>TRBJ1-5|TRBV2|12
CASSPSNQPQHF
>TRBJ2-2|TRBV30|16
CAWKYREGGETGELFF
>TRBJ2-3|TRBV2|14
CASIRDYGSDTQYF
>TRBJ2-1|TRBV6-1|14
CASTRGRSYNEQFF
>TRBJ2-1|TRBV7-9|16
CASSPPRGGRANEQFF
>TRBJ1-1|TRBV28|15
CASSSSGTYNTEAFF
>TRBJ2-7|TRBV28|11
CASSSWPGQYF
>TRBJ2-7|TRBV20-1|11
CSAGPRSEQYF
>TRBJ2-7|TRBV6-1|11
CASSESRQQYF
>TRBJ2-1|TRBV19|18
CASSPPTWTSGYYNEQFF
>TRBJ2-1|TRBV7-9|14
CTGTSGSSYNEQFF
>TRBJ2-7|TRBV7-2|12
CASSLGTYEQYF
>TRBJ2-7|TRBV7-2|14
CASSLRFEGREQYF
>TRBJ2-1|TRBV25-1|16
CASSGFGGGGGNEQFF
>TRBJ2-1|TRBV27|16
CASSPQGNGRKSEQFF
>TRBJ2-7|TRBV6-1|14
CASSEDSRRYEQYF
>TRBJ2-7|TRBV7-7|13
CASSRGISYEQYF
>TRBJ2-1|TRBV6-1|18
CASSDGAGAYSSYNEQFF
>TRBJ2-1|TRBV4-2|17
CASSPSHGTSGSYEQFF
>TRBJ2-7|TRBV2|12
CASSTSRYEQYF
>TRBJ2-1|TRBV5-1|15
CASSLDGTSYNEQFF
>TRBJ1-3|TRBV6-1|16
CASSERQVSAGNTIYF
>TRBJ2-3|TRBV19|16
CASSIELATSTDTQYF
>TRBJ2-2|TRBV5-1|16
CASSFGGLAGPGELFF